This T cell receptor (beta chain) was recorded in a study of blood T cell repertoires in COVID-19 (TCRdb year 2020). Looking at the study overall: Samples from collaborators originated in the United States, Italy and Spain and spanned both the acute and convalescent phases of COVID-19. The prospective study material was composed of cDNA or gDNA derived from T cells, B-cell-depleted T cells, or PBMCs. The samples were drawn from the first 160 participants of the ongoing ImmuneRACE study and from some 1,300 subjects provided by 6 global collaborators. HLA class I and class II types, where available, came from metadata supplied by the sample provider rather than from assay-based typing. Subjects who had been exposed to COVID-19, were actively infected with it, or had recovered from it provided the deeply sampled blood TCRbeta repertoires that made up the dataset. The sample metadata nearly always contained a de-identified subject ID, COVID-19 status, age in years and sex. The repertoires were released in a freely available public database meant as a resource for research on the immune response to SARS-CoV-2.

As for this clone: The target of this receptor is not known. Per-base quality was not reported, and no clone a single base away is much larger than it.

What the authors observed across the whole study: The quantity of clinical and demographic metadata differed by source and by participant and was supplied without curation.

From the cysteine up to the phenylalanine, the CDR3 has a length of 16 residues. Left in the record is the CDR3 DNA by itself, 48 bases read in frame from the first base. V is pruned by 5 bases and J by 1 base, leaving 8 bases of the junction without a gene match. As encoded in the germline V gene (reference sequence), CDR1 is LNHNV while CDR2 is YYDKDF. The immunoSEQ Assay, a bias-controlled multiplex PCR, was used to amplify TCRbeta CDR3 regions from genomic DNA. As for how the authors treated the data: The number of nucleated cells in each sample was estimated by amplification of reference gene primers within the assay. To quantify the absolute abundance of each unique TCRbeta CDR3 rearrangement, sequence reads were collapsed and filtered. For each sample, productive Simpson clonality was calculated as the square root of Simpson's diversity index across productive rearrangements. In its TCRdb copy, this immuneACCESS table keeps in-frame sequences only and misses some clones. Where compared with another copy, unresolved V genes explain less than half of these, and the others have no known cause. V, J and clone size derive from that table, while D and trimming were established from the DNA sequence. This sample comprises about 270,000 clones, about 88% of them detected only once. 3% of the sample is in the top ten clones.

Participants in the prospective study were aged about 18 to 90 years, lived in about two dozen United States geographic areas, and enrolled through a virtual design. In the prospective study, cohorts were assigned on the basis of participant-reported clinical history obtained from a screening survey and a study questionnaire. Recovered participants in ImmuneRACE Cohort 3 were defined as having two consecutive negative NP/OP PCR tests, clearance from a healthcare professional, or resolution of symptoms. In the prospective study, whole blood, serum and a nasopharyngeal or oropharyngeal swab were collected from each participant by mobile phlebotomists. Prospective study participants could optionally give additional blood draws and questionnaires over an approximately 2-month period. Prospective study blood samples were shipped either frozen or at room temperature before DNA extraction.

The clonotype comes from a woman between 45 and 65 years old who had recovered from COVID-19. Recombination linked TRBV15 to TRBJ1-5; 7 central nucleotides agree with TRBD1. The sample taken for sequencing was PBMCs or T cells enriched from blood (not recorded which). The nucleotides are TGTGCCACCAGCGGGCACAGGGGAAAAAGCAATCAGCCCCAGCATTTT. Translated, this is CATSGHRGKSNQPQHF. Joined to the reference TRBV15 and TRBJ1-5 proteins, this CDR3 gives the full variable domain: DAMVIQNPRYQVTQFGKPVTLSCSQTLNHNVMYWYQQKSSQAPKLLFHYYDKDFNNEADTPDNFQSRRPNTSFCFLDIRSPGLGDTAMYLCATSGHRGKSNQPQHFGDGTRLSIL.